This T cell receptor (beta chain) is from a study of blood T cell repertoires in COVID-19. Overall study: The analysed material was cDNA or gDNA that came from T cells, B-cell-depleted T cells, or PBMCs.

CDR3 length equals 13 residues. V was trimmed by 4 bases and J by 5 bases, leaving 9 bases between them. Original analysis: Amplification of reference gene primers was used by the study to estimate nucleated cell counts. Assay: immunoSEQ multiplex PCR; the TCRdb copy retains only in-frame clones and omits some. V and J calls and clone size are those listed in that table; D and trimming were worked out from the DNA. The table records under 100,000 clones, about 80% of them present only once. The sequenced material came from peripheral blood. The TCR originated in a woman aged 40 to 50 with active or convalescent COVID-19. J is TRBJ1-5 and V is TRBV12-3 or TRBV12-4, with a possible D match to TRBD1 (5 bases). The CDR3 loop reads CASSSGLDQPQHF. Written as DNA, the CDR3 is TGTGCCAGCAGTTCAGGGTTGGATCAGCCCCAGCATTTT.